This T cell receptor beta chain emerged from a study of spatial heterogeneity in lung cancer. About the study: The average count in raw reads for each unique TCR and UMI combination exceeded nine appearances.

Time point meaning: blood at routine non-recurrence follow-up after resection. TCRdb reprocessed the 5' RACE reads via MiXCR and lists one record per CDR3 protein. The profile shows nearly 2,500 distinct CDR3 sequences, approximately 50% of them singletons. In its sample, this clonotype was seen once. Because the library targeted alpha chains, this beta chain is an off-target read whose size means little. From germline, CDR1 is SQVTM and CDR2 ANQGSEA. The CDR3 loop spans 13 amino acids. V was shortened by 5 bases and J by 2 bases, with 11 bases between the two germline ends. The receptor comes from a female donor with early-stage non-small cell lung cancer. The V gene is TRBV29-1, the J gene TRBJ2-3; D gene unclear. The sample consisted of PBMCs, taken at follow-up. The CDR3 loop reads CSVFGRFTDTQYF. CDR3 coding DNA: TGCAGCGTTTTTGGACGGTTCACAGATACGCAGTATTTT.